This T cell receptor beta chain was recovered during a study of T-cell reconstitution after alpha-beta-depleted transplantation in children. This clonotype occurred a few times. The CDR3 has 14 residues. The germline V gene has CDR1 KGHSH and CDR2 LQKENI. With 0 bases removed from V and 5 bases from J, the gap between germline ends came to 10 bases. Preparation of the TCRbeta library used unique molecular identifiers. Via MiXCR, TCRdb re-called the PCR reads, giving one row per CDR3 protein. This repertoire shows 800,000 to 1,000,000 distinct CDR3 sequences, around 30% found once; its top ten account for more than 25%.

The specimen was PBMCs, mostly from graft donor cells, collected 360 days after TCRalphabeta/CD19-depleted stem cell transplant. The genes are TRBV18 and TRBJ1-1; D is unclear. This sequence was found in a boy younger than two who had a stem cell transplant for SCID, so the T cells may come from the graft donor. The CDR3 DNA is TGTGCCAGCTCACCACCGGGGAGGGTGACTGAAGCTTTCTTT. It specifies CASSPPGRVTEAFF.